In its sample, the clone carrying this T cell receptor beta chain was seen many times. Antigen: not known. The CDR3 is 12 amino acids. Germline assignment: CDR1 MNHEY and CDR2 SMNVEV (reference sequence). The germline V and J ends were trimmed by 5 bases and 7 bases, with 6 bases remaining between them. CAS ≥3, NOSPECS ≥4, moderate-to-severe activity and duration under 3 months marked donors with ophthalmopathy. Using RNA transcripts, the TCR beta CDR3 regions were amplified. The authors performed first-round RT-PCR with HTBI primers and then a second-round multiplex PCR. From the multiplex PCR reads, TCRdb called clonotypes with MiXCR, one entry per CDR3 protein. The repertoire has approximately 330,000 distinct CDR3 sequences, roughly 15% of them found once; the top ten carry 9% to 15%. This sample was taken from a study of Graves' ophthalmopathy and Graves' hyperthyroidism. Overall study results and limits: Ophthalmopathy versus stable hyperthyroidism: 13-signature model gave less than 90% sensitivity, 81.08% specificity. Thyroid clonotypes that were expanded above 0.001 frequency mostly also appeared in blood.

The sample was peripheral blood. V and J are TRBV27 and TRBJ1-6; weak D call: TRBD1 (6 bases). This sequence originates from an adult man with Graves' ophthalmopathy. CDR3 amino acids: CASSQGNSPLHF. For the CDR3, the DNA is TGTGCCAGCAGTCAGGGGAATTCACCCCTCCACTTT.